Below are 30 T cell receptor beta chains sequenced from a single sample in a study of cytomegalovirus exposure and HLA in healthy donors. Primers: 60 Vbeta forward and 13 Jbeta reverse. Using immunoSEQ multiplex PCR, the repertoire was profiled, and TCRdb retains in-frame clones only, with some absent. The sample holds 90,000 to 150,000 clones, approximately 80% seen once. The sequencing sample was made of PBMCs. Receptors originate from a man in his forties in good health and CMV-seropositive.

This chain joins TRBV4-1 and TRBJ1-5; the match to TRBD1 covers 7 bases. After removal of 0 bases from V and 0 bases from J, the junction contained 5 bases not matched to a gene. CDR3 length: 17 residues. Germline values: CDR1 MGHRA, CDR2 YSYEKL. In nucleotides, the CDR3 is TGCGCCAGCAGCCAAGATAGGACAGGATCTAGCAATCAGCCCCAGCATTTT. Translation: CASSQDRTGSSNQPQHF.

Notes on this clone: One end of the junction varies from germline; a read error may be responsible. The chain carries TRBV28 and TRBJ2-3; 9 bases line up with TRBD1. The CDR3 sequence is 16 residues long. Germline values: CDR1 MDHEN, CDR2 SYDVKM. The CDR3 spells CASSQPGDRAIQRFRF. In nucleotides, the CDR3 is TGTGCCAGCAGCCAACCCGGGGACAGGGCAATCCAACGGTTCCGGTTT.

This clone was seen only a few times. The chain recombines TRBV12-5 with TRBJ2-3, with 11 nucleotides matching TRBD2. The J segment lost 2 bases and the V segment lost 1 base, leaving 8 bases of the junction unmatched. This CDR3 is 18 amino acids long. Germline V lookup: CDR1 LGHNT, CDR2 FRNRAP. The CDR3 nucleotides are TGTGCTAGTGGTTTGGGCCGCCTAGCGGGGGGAAACACAGATACGCAGTATTTT. This gives the protein CASGLGRLAGGNTDTQYF. Combining the CDR3 with reference TRBV12-5 and TRBJ2-3 gives the whole variable domain DARVTQTPRHKVTEMGQEVTMRCQPILGHNTVFWYRQTMMQGLELLAYFRNRAPLDDSGMPKDRFSAEMPDATLATLKIQPSEPRDSAVYFCASGLGRLAGGNTDTQYFGPGTRLTVL.

This chain connects TRBV7-2 to TRBJ1-5; D perhaps matches TRBD1 (5 bases). Germline V CDR1 and CDR2: SGHTA, FQGNSA. The CDR3 is 16 amino acids. V lost 0 bases and J 6 bases, leaving 15 bases between the germline ends. CDR3 in DNA: TGTGCCAGCAGCTTAGCTGTCCAGGGAGCGGGTCAGCCCCAGCATTTT. It is translated as CASSLAVQGAGQPQHF.

This chain links TRBV7-2 with TRBJ1-3; 7 positions match TRBD1. The CDR3 spans 15 residues. Germline V CDR1 and CDR2: SGHTA, FQGNSA. V shed 3 bases and J 8 bases; nucleotides not matched to a gene: 10. The CDR3 region has the DNA TGTGCCAGCAGCTTTCAAACAGGGGAGAGGGACACCATATATTTT. It translates to CASSFQTGERDTIYF.

This clone turned up a few times. This chain links TRBV9 with TRBJ2-2; D may be TRBD1 (6 bases). Trimming removed 2 bases at V and 1 base at J, with 12 bases between. The germline CDR1 and CDR2 sequences are SGDLS and YYNGEE. CDR3 length equals 16 residues. The CDR3 DNA reads TGTGCCAGCAGCGTTTGGGTGACAGGGAACACCGGGGAGCTGTTTTTT. This gives the protein CASSVWVTGNTGELFF.

A remark on this clone: It is likely a read error, because the conserved phenylalanine at the end of the CDR3 is missing. The V gene is TRBV5-6, the J gene TRBJ1-6; weak D call: TRBD1 (5 bases). The CDR3 is made up of 16 amino acids. Germline CDR1 is SGHDT and CDR2 is YYEEEE. The V end lost 4 bases, the J end lost 4 bases, and 15 bases lay between the germline ends. CDR3 in amino acids: CASSLRGLGYNSPLHL. The CDR3 region has the DNA TGTGCCAGCAGCCTAAGGGGTTTGGGTTATAATTCACCCCTCCACCTT.

Comment on this clone: An end of the junction does not agree with germline; a read error may underlie this. J is TRBJ2-1 and V is TRBV5-1; tentatively, D is TRBD1 (6 bases). CDR3 size: 14 residues. Germline values: CDR1 SGHRS, CDR2 YFSETQ. For the CDR3, the DNA is TGCGCCAGAAGCTTGTACTCGACGGACAGAGAGCAGTTCTTC. Encoded protein: CARSLYSTDREQFF. The whole variable domain, remainder taken from reference TRBV5-1 and TRBJ2-1, is KAGVTQTPRYLIKTRGQQVTLSCSPISGHRSVSWYQQTPGQGLQFLFEYFSETQRNKGNFPGRFSGRQFSNSRSEMNVSTLELGDSALYLCARSLYSTDREQFFGPGTRLTVL.

The rearrangement joins TRBV4-1 to TRBJ2-7; unclear D gene. CDR1 and CDR2 (germline): MGHRA, YSYEKL. V was cut by 0 bases and J by 3 bases, with 15 bases left in between. The CDR3 has 16 amino acids. The CDR3 is CASSQDPAAGLYEQYF. DNA of the CDR3: TGCGCCAGCAGCCAAGACCCGGCGGCCGGCCTCTACGAGCAGTACTTC.

The gene calls are TRBV5-1 and TRBJ2-1; a weak D match, TRBD2 (6 bases). Germline V gives CDR1 SGHRS, CDR2 YFSETQ. V lost 3 bases and J 9 bases, leaving 13 bases between the germline ends. The CDR3 has 13 residues. The DNA for the CDR3 is TGCGCCAGCAGCTCGACAGTCGGGGGTGAGCAGTTCTTC. This translates into CASSSTVGGEQFF.

The chain links TRBV21-1 to TRBJ2-3; TRBD2 is the table's D call and was not checked against the DNA. TRBV21-1 is flagged as a pseudogene. The CDR3 sequence is 16 residues long. As DNA, the CDR3 is TGTGCCAGCAGCAAATCGTGGAGGTGGTGCACAGATACGCAGTATTTT. It encodes CASSKSWRWCTDTQYF.

The V gene is TRBV4-2, the J gene TRBJ2-3; TRBD1 matches 9 bases. This CDR3 is built from 16 residues. The V and J ends lost 1 base and 5 bases, in that order; junction bases with no gene match: 7. In germline, CDR1 is LGHNA, CDR2 YNFKEQ. The CDR3 spells CASSQVADRGLDTQYF. The CDR3 DNA sequence: TGTGCCAGCAGCCAAGTAGCGGACAGGGGCCTAGATACGCAGTATTTT.

The chain is built from TRBV6-1 and TRBJ2-7; the D is unclear. Germline CDR1 MNHNS, CDR2 SASEGT. Trimming stripped 3 bases from V and 3 bases from J, with 9 bases between. This CDR3 is built from 13 residues. This CDR3 is CASSDARHYEQYF. CDR3 bases: TGTGCCAGCAGTGACGCCAGACACTACGAGCAGTACTTC.

The V call is TRBV7-3, the J call TRBJ1-4; 8 nucleotides align to TRBD1. Germline CDR1 SGHTA, CDR2 FQGTGA. After removal of 3 bases from V and 6 bases from J, the junction contained 9 bases not matched to a gene. The CDR3 has 16 amino acids. The CDR3, as DNA: TGTGCCAGCAGCTTGTTCCCCAGGGGGCCTTATGAAAAACTGTTTTTT. It translates to CASSLFPRGPYEKLFF.

The chain is built from TRBV7-9 and TRBJ1-6; no clear D. Germline V gene data show CDR1 as SEHNR and CDR2 as FQNEAQ (reference sequence). The CDR3 loop spans 15 amino acids. Trimming left V 3 bases short and J 10 bases short, with 16 bases between. DNA of the CDR3: TGTGCCAGCAGCTTGTGGGCTGAGAGCAACTCACCCCTCCACTTT. This gives the protein CASSLWAESNSPLHF.

The genes are TRBV10-3 and TRBJ1-2; no firm D call. The CDR3 loop spans 14 amino acids. Germline V lookup: CDR1 ENHRY, CDR2 SYGVKD. Trimming left V 3 bases short and J 8 bases short, with 16 bases between. CDR3 residues: CAISEESEGRGYTF. The CDR3 DNA reads as TGTGCCATCAGTGAAGAGTCGGAGGGAAGGGGCTACACCTTC.

The chain carries TRBV30 and TRBJ1-5; TRBD1 is a possible D gene (5 bases). The V end was cut by 2 bases, the J end by 6 bases, with 14 bases between. The length of the CDR3 is 14 residues. Germline CDR1 GTSNPN, CDR2 SVGIG (reference sequence). DNA of the CDR3: TGTGCCTGGAGTTACGACGGGAGGGGTCAGCCCCAGCATTTT. Translating gives CAWSYDGRGQPQHF.

The chain carries TRBV4-3 and TRBJ1-6; D possibly corresponds to TRBD1 (5 bases). The V and J ends lost 1 base and 8 bases respectively, with 12 bases between them. CDR3 length equals 15 residues. CDR1 is LGHNA and CDR2 is YSLEER in the germline V gene. The CDR3 nucleotides are TGCGCCAGCAGCCAAGGCGGGACCGCCGATTCACCCCTCCACTTT. Its translation: CASSQGGTADSPLHF.

The chain combines TRBV7-6 with TRBJ2-7, with TRBD1 matching 9 bases. The CDR3 spans 15 residues. In germline, CDR1 is SGHVS, CDR2 FNYEAQ. V lost 5 bases and J lost 2; bases outside the gene matches: 7. The CDR3 DNA reads as TGTGCCAGCAGCACTCAACGACAGGGGGCCTACGAGCAGTACTTC. Translating it yields CASSTQRQGAYEQYF.

There are a few counts of this clone. The chain recombines TRBV5-1 with TRBJ2-7; no clear D. The CDR3 runs 15 residues. The germline gives CDR1 SGHRS, CDR2 YFSETQ. Trimming shortened V by 1 base and J by 4 bases, and 15 bases separated the two germline ends. The CDR3 here is CASSLSPGSSYEQYF. CDR3 sequence (DNA): TGCGCCAGCAGCTTGTCCCCAGGAAGCTCGTACGAGCAGTACTTC. The variable domain in full, completed from reference TRBV5-1 and TRBJ2-7, reads KAGVTQTPRYLIKTRGQQVTLSCSPISGHRSVSWYQQTPGQGLQFLFEYFSETQRNKGNFPGRFSGRQFSNSRSEMNVSTLELGDSALYLCASSLSPGSSYEQYFGPGTRLTVT.

In DNA, the CDR3 is TGTGCCAGCAGTTTTGGAGCGGCCGCTGGGGCCAACGTCCTGACTTTC. This translates into CASSFGAAAGANVLTF. V gene TRBV6-5 combines with J gene TRBJ2-6, with D possibly being TRBD2 (5 bases). The length of the CDR3 is 16 residues. In germline, CDR1 is MNHEY, CDR2 SVGAGI. The V gene lost 4 bases and the J gene lost 2 bases, with 12 bases spanning the gap.

The chain links TRBV19 to TRBJ2-2; the match to TRBD2 covers 10 bases. After removal of 3 bases from V and 8 bases from J, the junction contained 9 bases not matched to a gene. The CDR3 loop spans 16 amino acids. CDR1 is LNHDA and CDR2 is SQIVND in the germline V gene (reference sequence). The CDR3 DNA reads as TGTGCCAGTAGTATCCCTAGCGGGGGCCTCCGAGGGGAGCTGTTTTTT. Encoded protein: CASSIPSGGLRGELFF.

This clone was recorded a few times. The J gene is TRBJ1-2, the V gene TRBV6-5; a possible D gene is TRBD1 (6 bases). The ends were cut back, 6 bases at V and 6 bases at J, with 17 bases in the middle. CDR1 is MNHEY and CDR2 is SVGAGI in the germline V gene. CDR3 size: 14 residues. CDR3 coding DNA: TGTGCCAGCAGCCCACAGGGTGGAGTTGATGGCTACACCTTC. Its translation: CASSPQGGVDGYTF.

The chain carries TRBV9 and TRBJ2-2; D not resolved. With 4 bases removed from V and 7 bases from J, the gap between germline ends came to 17 bases. The CDR3 extends over 15 amino acids. Germline CDR1 reads SGDLS; CDR2 reads YYNGEE. CDR3 coding DNA: TGTGCCAGCAGCCAAGACTTAGTGATGGGCGGGGAGCTGTTTTTT. Its translation: CASSQDLVMGGELFF.

The chain has TRBV7-2 and TRBJ2-5; TRBD1 matches at 8 bases. CDR1 is SGHTA, CDR2 FQGNSA, per germline. V was clipped by 3 bases and J by 5 bases; unmatched bases: 5. CDR3 length: 14 residues. The CDR3 region is CASSFTGGLETQYF. Written as DNA, the CDR3 is TGTGCCAGCAGCTTTACAGGGGGGCTCGAGACCCAGTACTTC.

V is TRBV7-9 and J is TRBJ2-3, with D possibly being TRBD1 (6 bases). The CDR3 runs 16 residues. Per germline, CDR1 SEHNR and CDR2 FQNEAQ (reference sequence). V was pared by 5 bases and J by 5 bases, with 20 bases between. The CDR3 loop reads CASSASALRGGDTQYF. The CDR3 region has the DNA TGTGCCAGCAGCGCCTCGGCGCTCCGAGGGGGAGATACGCAGTATTTT.

V gene TRBV18 combines with J gene TRBJ1-1; 8 bases are shared with TRBD1. Trimming took 4 bases from V and 1 from J; bases not matched to a gene: 5. Germline V gene sequence: CDR1 KGHSH, CDR2 LQKENI. CDR3 length equals 15 residues. CDR3 loop: CASSRQTGENTEAFF. The CDR3 DNA reads TGTGCCAGCTCACGACAGACAGGGGAGAACACTGAAGCTTTCTTT.

The chain carries TRBV6-4 and TRBJ2-1, with 13 bases lining up with TRBD2. This CDR3 is 15 amino acids long. Germline CDR1 and CDR2: MRHNA and SNTAGT. The ends lost 3 bases at V and 6 bases at J; junction bases unmatched: 2. The chain's CDR3 is CASSELAGGGNEQFF. Written as DNA, the CDR3 is TGTGCCAGCAGTGAACTAGCGGGGGGGGGCAATGAGCAGTTCTTC.

V gene TRBV28 combines with J gene TRBJ1-3, with a tentative D call TRBD1 (6 bases). The CDR3 is 14 amino acids. The V gene lost 4 bases and the J gene lost 2 bases, with 9 bases spanning the gap. In germline, CDR1 is MDHEN, CDR2 SYDVKM. CDR3 residues: CASSSSGAGNTIYF. The DNA for the CDR3 is TGTGCCAGCAGTTCTTCAGGGGCTGGAAACACCATATATTTT.

In nucleotides, the CDR3 is TGCGCCAGCAGCCAAGTCCCGGGACAGGTGAACACTGAAGCTTTCTTT. This sequence encodes CASSQVPGQVNTEAFF. The chain recombines TRBV4-1 with TRBJ1-1; the match to TRBD1 covers 8 bases. CDR1 and CDR2 from the germline V gene are MGHRA and YSYEKL. V trimming: 1 base; J trimming: 0 bases; junction bases outside the gene matches: 4. The CDR3 loop spans 16 amino acids.